This is a list of T cell receptor beta chains from one sample in a study of cytomegalovirus exposure and HLA in healthy donors. Generated by immunoSEQ multiplex PCR, the TCRdb table keeps only in-frame clones and is missing some. The clone table shows roughly 80,000 clones, with the ten largest holding about 1.1%. The sequenced material came from PBMCs. The receptor source for this set is a woman in her twenties or thirties in good health and CMV-seronegative. Each CDR3 is given with its conserved first and last residue. A D gene is named only where the DNA matches it firmly.

CASSLVAGGNTEAFF | TGCGCCAGCAGCTTGGTGGCAGGGGGCAACACTGAAGCTTTCTTT | TRBJ1-1 | TRBV5-1 | TRBD1
CASSYSQTGANYGYTF | TGTGCCAGCAGTTACTCTCAGACTGGAGCTAACTATGGCTACACCTTC | TRBJ1-2 | TRBV6-6 | NA
CASSYQGHTEAFF | TGTGCCAGCAGTTACCAGGGGCACACTGAAGCTTTCTTT | TRBJ1-1 | TRBV6-5 | NA
CASSADRGAKNIQYF | TGTGCCAGCTCAGCCGACAGGGGAGCCAAAAACATTCAGTACTTC | TRBJ2-4 | TRBV18 | TRBD1
CASSRGLAGAITYNEQFF | TGTGCCAGCAGTAGGGGACTAGCGGGGGCGATTACCTACAATGAGCAGTTCTTC | TRBJ2-1 | TRBV2 | TRBD2
CASTQAAGAADTQYF | TGTGCCAGCACCCAAGCAGCGGGGGCCGCAGATACGCAGTATTTT | TRBJ2-3 | TRBV27 | TRBD2
CASSQDPYGFKADEQYF | TGTGCCAGCAGCCAAGATCCTTACGGGTTCAAGGCCGACGAGCAGTACTTC | TRBJ2-7 | TRBV4-2 | NA
CASSLELAGETQYF | TGTGCCAGCAGCTTGGAACTAGCAGGAGAGACCCAGTACTTC | TRBJ2-5 | TRBV5-6 | NA
CASSPWERDRGTEAFF | TGTGCCAGCTCCCCCTGGGAGAGAGACAGGGGGACTGAAGCTTTCTTT | TRBJ1-1 | TRBV18 | TRBD1
CASSLAGDTQYF | TGTGCCAGCAGTTTGGCTGGAGATACGCAGTATTTT | TRBJ2-3 | TRBV27 | NA
CAWTTALNNSPLHF | TGTGCCTGGACCACCGCACTGAATAATTCACCCCTACACTTT | TRBJ1-6 | TRBV30 | NA
CSVEQGSAGELFF | TGCAGCGTTGAACAGGGGTCCGCCGGGGAGCTGTTTTTT | TRBJ2-2 | TRBV29-1 | NA
CAWSGISGRPSYEQYF | TGTGCCTGGAGTGGAATTAGCGGGAGACCGTCCTACGAGCAGTACTTC | TRBJ2-7 | TRBV30 | TRBD2
CASSPTRQGGFGYTF | TGTGCCAGCAGTCCAACCCGACAGGGGGGTTTTGGCTACACCTTC | TRBJ1-2 | TRBV11-2 | TRBD1
CASSLYGTGTYGYTF | TGTGCCAGCAGTCTTTACGGGACAGGCACCTATGGCTACACCTTC | TRBJ1-2 | TRBV28 | TRBD1
CASSQPPAGNEQFF | TGTGCCAGCAGCCAACCCCCGGCAGGGAATGAGCAGTTCTTC | TRBJ2-1 | TRBV4-2 | NA
CASSQEERGRTDTQYF | TGTGCCAGCAGCCAAGAGGAGCGGGGTCGCACAGATACGCAGTATTTT | TRBJ2-3 | TRBV4-2 | TRBD2
CASSYSGGARGTEAFF | TGTGCCAGCAGTTACTCGGGGGGGGCTCGAGGCACTGAAGCTTTCTTT | TRBJ1-1 | TRBV6-5 | NA
CASREGQGVPNTEAFF | TGTGCCAGTAGGGAGGGACAGGGGGTTCCGAACACTGAAGCTTTCTTT | TRBJ1-1 | TRBV19 | TRBD1
CASSSTGSFNEKLFF | TGTGCCAGCAGCTCTACCGGGAGTTTTAATGAAAAACTGTTTTTT | TRBJ1-4 | TRBV7-9 | NA
CASSLDADTEAFF | TGTGCCAGCAGCTTAGATGCGGACACTGAAGCTTTCTTT | TRBJ1-1 | TRBV7-9 | NA
CASSLVGGNTIYF | TGTGCCAGCAGCTTGGTGGGCGGAAACACCATATATTTT | TRBJ1-3 | TRBV5-4 | NA